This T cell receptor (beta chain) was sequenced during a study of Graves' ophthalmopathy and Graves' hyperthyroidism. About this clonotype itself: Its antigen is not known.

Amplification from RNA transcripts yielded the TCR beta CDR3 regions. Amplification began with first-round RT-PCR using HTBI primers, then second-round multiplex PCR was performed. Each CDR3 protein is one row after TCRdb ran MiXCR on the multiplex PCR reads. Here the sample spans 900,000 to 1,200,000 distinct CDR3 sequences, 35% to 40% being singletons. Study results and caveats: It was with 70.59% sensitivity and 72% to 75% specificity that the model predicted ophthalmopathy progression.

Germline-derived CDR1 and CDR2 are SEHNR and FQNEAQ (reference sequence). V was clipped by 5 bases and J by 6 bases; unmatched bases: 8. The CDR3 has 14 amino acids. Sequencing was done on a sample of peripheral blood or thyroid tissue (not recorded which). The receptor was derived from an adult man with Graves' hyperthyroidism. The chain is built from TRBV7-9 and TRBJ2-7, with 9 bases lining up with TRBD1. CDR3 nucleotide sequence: TGTGCCAGCAGCCGGAGGGACAGGGAAGGCGAGCAGTACTTC. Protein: CASSRRDREGEQYF.